Shown below are 23 T cell receptor beta chains from a single sample sequenced in a study of cytomegalovirus exposure and HLA in healthy donors. With 60 Vbeta and 13 Jbeta primers, the PCR was carried out. The repertoire was sequenced with immunoSEQ multiplex PCR; TCRdb's copy has only in-frame clones and lacks some. The data show some 130,000 clones, approximately 80% seen once. The sequencing sample was made of PBMCs. The receptors were gathered from a woman in her thirties or forties in good health and CMV-seropositive.

V is TRBV5-1 and J is TRBJ1-6, with D hard to call. This CDR3 contains 14 residues. Germline V gives CDR1 SGHRS, CDR2 YFSETQ. The germline V and J ends were trimmed by 6 bases and 6 bases, with 13 bases remaining between them. CDR3 DNA: TGCGCCAGCACCCCGGGCGGACTTAATTCACCCCTCCACTTT. As protein: CASTPGGLNSPLHF.

The V gene is TRBV10-2, the J gene TRBJ2-1, with 8 positions matching TRBD1. The V gene's germline CDR1 is WSHSY and CDR2 SAAADI. V trimming: 6 bases; J trimming: 8 bases; junction bases outside the gene matches: 9. The CDR3 runs to 14 residues. The CDR3 DNA follows: TGCGCCAGCAGCCCATCGACAGGGGTTGATGAGCAGTTCTTC. This encodes CASSPSTGVDEQFF.

The rearrangement joins TRBV19 to TRBJ1-2; no definite D call. Germline CDR1 is LNHDA and CDR2 is SQIVND (reference sequence). Between the trimmed V and J ends, which lost 3 bases and 3 bases, there was a span of 8 bases. The CDR3 length is 13 residues. CDR3 sequence: CASSINGYYGYTF. The CDR3 nucleotides are TGTGCCAGTAGTATTAACGGTTACTATGGCTACACCTTC.

The rearrangement links TRBV7-8 to TRBJ2-7; unclear D gene. V lost 0 bases, J lost 4 bases, and 7 bases lay in between. The CDR3 runs 13 residues. From germline, CDR1 is SGHVS and CDR2 FQNEAQ. The CDR3 nucleotides are TGTGCCAGCAGCTTAGCCACAGCATACGAGCAGTACTTC. Translation gives CASSLATAYEQYF.

V is TRBV5-1 and J is TRBJ2-2, with TRBD2 identical over 9 bases. V gave up 9 bases and J gave up 3 bases; unmatched junction bases: 3. Germline-derived CDR1 and CDR2 are SGHRS and YFSETQ. The CDR3 has 13 residues. The CDR3 spells CATGTSYTGELFF. CDR3 DNA sequence: TGCGCCACCGGGACTAGCTACACCGGGGAGCTGTTTTTT.

This clone was seen only a few times. The chain combines TRBV7-3 with TRBJ1-1; D remains unclear. The CDR3 covers 16 residues. Germline V lookup: CDR1 SGHTA, CDR2 FQGTGA. Trimming removed 0 bases from V and 1 base from J, with 12 bases in between. CDR3 bases: TGTGCCAGCAGCTTAACGCCCTCAGGCTCGAACACTGAAGCTTTCTTT. It is translated as CASSLTPSGSNTEAFF.

The J gene is TRBJ2-3, the V gene TRBV27; D uncertain. Trimming took 2 bases from V and 5 from J, leaving 5 bases between them. The germline V gene has CDR1 MNHEY and CDR2 SMNVEV (reference sequence). There are 12 residues in the CDR3. The CDR3 DNA reads TGTGCCAGCAGTTTAACTGGAGATACGCAGTATTTT. Translating gives CASSLTGDTQYF.

V gene TRBV9 combines with J gene TRBJ2-2; 7 bases are a match to TRBD2. The CDR3 is 15 residues long. The junction had 9 bases not matched to a gene; V was cut back by 2 bases and J by 8 bases. Germline CDR1 reads SGDLS; CDR2 reads YYNGEE. CDR3 sequence (DNA): TGTGCCAGCAGCGTTGATCTAGCGGCGGCGGGGGAGCTGTTTTTT. This translates into CASSVDLAAAGELFF. Combining the CDR3 with reference TRBV9 and TRBJ2-2 gives the whole variable domain DSGVTQTPKHLITATGQRVTLRCSPRSGDLSVYWYQQSLDQGLQFLIQYYNGEERAKGNILERFSAQQFPDLHSELNLSSLELGDSALYFCASSVDLAAAGELFFGEGSRLTVL.

The J gene is TRBJ1-2, the V gene TRBV15, with 7 bases identical to TRBD1. The CDR3 runs 14 residues. Germline V lookup: CDR1 LNHNV, CDR2 YYDKDF (reference sequence). V dropped 0 bases and J dropped 8; count of bases not matched to a gene: 6. The CDR3 DNA reads as TGTGCCACCAGCAGAGATGTCGAACAGGGGGGCTACACCTTC. It specifies CATSRDVEQGGYTF.

This chain links TRBV7-2 with TRBJ2-7; 11 positions agree with TRBD2. CDR3 length: 15 residues. The V segment lost 1 base and the J segment 2 bases; nucleotides outside the gene matches: 1. Germline V lookup: CDR1 SGHTA, CDR2 FQGNSA. Written as DNA, the CDR3 is TGTGCCAGCAGCTTAGTAGCGGGAGGGACCTACGAGCAGTACTTC. The encoded protein is CASSLVAGGTYEQYF.

The V gene is TRBV6-6, the J gene TRBJ2-5, with D possibly TRBD2 on 5 matching bases. CDR3 length: 13 amino acids. Germline assignment: CDR1 MNHNY and CDR2 SVGAGI (reference sequence). Deletions cut 7 bases from V and 3 bases from J, with 12 bases between. The CDR3 DNA reads TGTGCCAGCAAACCGGGATTCGAAGAGACCCAGTACTTC. It encodes CASKPGFEETQYF.

The J gene is TRBJ2-3, the V gene TRBV19; perhaps TRBD1 as D (5 bases). Between the trimmed V and J ends, which lost 5 bases and 1 base, there was a span of 16 bases. Per germline, CDR1 LNHDA and CDR2 SQIVND (reference sequence). The CDR3 has 16 residues. This CDR3 reads CASSLGHGPGTDTQYF. The DNA for the CDR3 is TGTGCCAGTAGTTTGGGGCACGGGCCCGGCACAGATACGCAGTATTTT.

The rearrangement uses TRBV7-2 and TRBJ1-5; weak D call: TRBD1 (5 bases). Trimming pared 4 bases from V and 3 bases from J, leaving 16 bases between. The V gene's germline CDR1 is SGHTA and CDR2 FQGNSA. The CDR3 totals 16 residues. CDR3 loop: CASSSEQEIYNQPQHF. The CDR3 DNA sequence: TGTGCCAGCAGCTCAGAACAGGAGATTTACAATCAGCCCCAGCATTTT.

The chain couples TRBV6-1 to TRBJ2-7; 8 nucleotides align to TRBD2. V lost 1 base, J lost 5 bases, and 7 bases stayed unmatched. Germline assignment: CDR1 MNHNS and CDR2 SASEGT. The CDR3 length is 15 residues. CDR3 in amino acids: CASSEVTSGRNEQYF. In DNA, the CDR3 is TGTGCCAGCAGTGAAGTTACTAGCGGCCGAAACGAGCAGTACTTC.

This chain joins TRBV23-1 and TRBJ2-6; 9 bases are shared with TRBD1. TRBV23-1 is an open reading frame, and its role is uncertain. The length of the CDR3 is 18 residues. V lost 0 bases, J lost 3 bases, and 6 bases stayed unmatched. CDR3 loop: CASSQSEQGADGANVLTF. CDR3 bases: TGCGCCAGCAGTCAATCGGAACAGGGGGCGGATGGGGCCAACGTCCTGACTTTC.

This clone was detected only a few times. The V and J genes are TRBV30 and TRBJ1-4, with a possible D match to TRBD1 (6 bases). The germline V gene encodes CDR1 GTSNPN and CDR2 SVGIG (reference sequence). The length of the CDR3 is 14 residues. The ends were cut back, 1 base at V and 5 bases at J, with 11 bases in the middle. CDR3 DNA sequence: TGTGCCTGGAGTGGACAGGCCGAGAATGAAAAACTGTTTTTT. Residues: CAWSGQAENEKLFF.

V is TRBV10-1 and J is TRBJ2-3; 8 bases are a match to TRBD2. The V gene's germline CDR1 is WNHNN and CDR2 SYGVQD (reference sequence). The V segment lost 2 bases and the J segment 1 base; nucleotides outside the gene matches: 2. The CDR3 is made up of 15 amino acids. CDR3: CASSESSGGTDTQYF. For the CDR3, the DNA is TGCGCCAGCAGTGAGAGTAGCGGGGGCACAGATACGCAGTATTTT.

V usage is TRBV7-3 and J usage is TRBJ2-2; 11 nucleotides align to TRBD2. Germline-derived CDR1 and CDR2 are SGHTA and FQGTGA. V trimming: 3 bases; J trimming: 0 bases; junction bases outside the gene matches: 3. The CDR3 totals 17 residues. The CDR3 bases are TGTGCCAGCAGCTTGGGACTAGCGGCCACGAACACCGGGGAGCTGTTTTTT. Its protein is CASSLGLAATNTGELFF.

CDR3 in amino acids: CASSDPLGSNTEAFF. CDR3 nucleotide sequence: TGTGCCAGCAGCGACCCCCTAGGGAGCAACACTGAAGCTTTCTTT. The chain carries TRBV9 and TRBJ1-1; D is undetermined. The CDR3 is made up of 15 amino acids. Between the trimmed V and J ends, which lost 3 bases and 2 bases, there was a span of 14 bases. Germline V lookup: CDR1 SGDLS, CDR2 YYNGEE.

Only a few counts were recorded for this clone. The chain carries TRBV7-2 and TRBJ2-5, with 10 bases identical to TRBD2. J lost 1 base, V lost 4 bases, and 3 bases had no gene match. Per the germline V gene, CDR1 is SGHTA and CDR2 is FQGNSA. This CDR3 comprises 15 residues. The CDR3 bases are TGTGCCAGCAGCTACCAGCGGGGGGGCCAAGAGACCCAGTACTTC. Protein product: CASSYQRGGQETQYF.

This rearrangement joins TRBV28 to TRBJ2-2, with 7 bases matching TRBD2. The CDR3 consists of 16 residues. Germline CDR1 MDHEN, CDR2 SYDVKM. The V segment lost 6 bases and the J segment 2 bases; nucleotides outside the gene matches: 9. DNA for the CDR3: TGTGCCAGCAGCTGGCCTGGGACTATAAACACCGGGGAGCTGTTTTTT. Its protein is CASSWPGTINTGELFF.

The chain combines TRBV5-1 with TRBJ2-3; TRBD1 matches at 8 bases. V gave up 8 bases and J gave up 2 bases; unmatched junction bases: 4. The V gene's germline CDR1 is SGHRS and CDR2 YFSETQ. CDR3 size: 13 residues. CDR3 residues: CASKQGDTDTQYF. In nucleotides, the CDR3 is TGCGCCAGTAAACAGGGGGACACAGATACGCAGTATTTT. Full variable domain (missing parts from reference TRBV5-1 and TRBJ2-3): KAGVTQTPRYLIKTRGQQVTLSCSPISGHRSVSWYQQTPGQGLQFLFEYFSETQRNKGNFPGRFSGRQFSNSRSEMNVSTLELGDSALYLCASKQGDTDTQYFGPGTRLTVL.

The rearrangement links TRBV18 to TRBJ1-2, with D tentatively TRBD1 (6 bases). The V and J ends lost 3 bases and 5 bases respectively, with 19 bases between them. Germline loops: CDR1 KGHSH, CDR2 LQKENI. This CDR3 is built from 16 residues. CDR3 in amino acids: CASSPIQGPSEYGYTF. The CDR3 coding sequence is TGTGCCAGCTCACCTATCCAGGGGCCCTCAGAGTATGGCTACACCTTC.